This passage covers 31 T cell receptor beta chains from one sample sequenced in a study of blood T cell repertoires in COVID-19. TCRdb's copy holds only in-frame clones and misses some; the assay was immunoSEQ multiplex PCR. The sample includes 470,000 or so clones, 75% to 90% of them seen just once. Sequenced input: peripheral blood. The receptor set was obtained from a human donor in a cohort sampled during active COVID-19.

The chain has TRBV5-4 and TRBJ2-1, with 9 bases aligning to TRBD2. This CDR3 comprises 17 residues. Trimming removed 1 base from V and 3 bases from J; junction bases left unmatched: 8. Germline CDR1 is SGHNT and CDR2 is YYREEE (reference sequence). CDR3 residues: CASSLNTAGGLYNEQFF. The CDR3 DNA reads TGTGCCAGCAGCTTGAACACGGCGGGAGGGCTCTACAATGAGCAGTTCTTC. The whole variable domain, remainder taken from reference TRBV5-4 and TRBJ2-1, is ETGVTQSPTHLIKTRGQQVTLRCSSQSGHNTVSWYQQALGQGPQFIFQYYREEENGRGNFPPRFSGLQFPNYSSELNVNALELDDSALYLCASSLNTAGGLYNEQFFGPGTRLTVL.

CDR3 amino acids: CAWSGGTGIYNSPLHF. CDR3 coding DNA: TGTGCCTGGAGTGGAGGGACAGGGATCTATAATTCACCCCTCCACTTT. The V call is TRBV30, the J call TRBJ1-6; TRBD1 matches at 9 bases. CDR1 is GTSNPN and CDR2 is SVGIG in the germline V gene (reference sequence). Germline trimming cut 1 base from V and 3 bases from J; bases unmatched to any gene: 4. There are 16 residues in the CDR3.

The V gene is TRBV7-9, the J gene TRBJ2-2, with 9 bases identical to TRBD2. The CDR3 runs to 16 residues. With 0 bases clipped from V and 7 bases from J, the junction kept 6 bases outside the gene matches. From germline, CDR1 is SEHNR and CDR2 FQNEAQ (reference sequence). The CDR3 DNA sequence: TGTGCCAGCAGCTTAGCTGTAGCGGGAGTAAGCGGGGAGCTGTTTTTT. Its translation: CASSLAVAGVSGELFF.

The chain joins TRBV7-2 to TRBJ2-3; D gene ambiguous. Germline assignment: CDR1 SGHTA and CDR2 FQGNSA. Trimming took 0 bases from V and 6 from J, leaving 16 bases between them. The length of the CDR3 is 16 residues. CDR3 sequence: CASSLAFRSPPDTQYF. In nucleotides, the CDR3 is TGTGCCAGCAGCTTAGCTTTCCGTTCCCCCCCGGATACGCAGTATTTT.

The chain combines TRBV6-6 with TRBJ1-3; tentatively, D is TRBD1 (5 bases). The V end lost 7 bases, the J end lost 4 bases, and 11 bases lay between the germline ends. The CDR3 totals 13 residues. Germline V gene data show CDR1 as MNHNY and CDR2 as SVGAGI (reference sequence). The DNA for the CDR3 is TGTGCCAGCATCGGGGACTTCGGAAACACCATATATTTT. Encoded protein: CASIGDFGNTIYF.

The chain links TRBV19 to TRBJ1-5; possible D gene TRBD1, 5 bases. The CDR3 spans 13 residues. The germline V and J ends were trimmed by 6 bases and 5 bases, with 11 bases remaining between them. Germline V CDR1 and CDR2: LNHDA, SQIVND (reference sequence). CDR3 sequence reads: CASRHRTDQPQHF. CDR3 coding DNA: TGTGCCAGTAGACACAGGACCGATCAGCCCCAGCATTTT.

The chain recombines TRBV7-3 with TRBJ2-7; 9 bases are shared with TRBD1. J was trimmed by 6 bases and V by 5 bases; bases with no gene match: 11. Germline V gene data show CDR1 as SGHTA and CDR2 as FQGTGA. This CDR3 comprises 15 residues. The CDR3 nucleotides are TGTGCCAGCAGCCTCAGGGGACAGGGAGTCTCCGAGCAGTACTTC. This codes for CASSLRGQGVSEQYF.

The rearrangement links TRBV9 to TRBJ1-1, with TRBD1 matching 8 bases. The ends lost 3 bases at V and 1 base at J; junction bases unmatched: 14. The CDR3 spans 18 residues. The germline V gene has CDR1 SGDLS and CDR2 YYNGEE. Here the CDR3 DNA reads TGTGCCAGCAGCGGCGACATGACAGGGGATGACCGGAACACTGAAGCTTTCTTT. This gives the protein CASSGDMTGDDRNTEAFF.

The chain combines TRBV6-5 with TRBJ2-7; 9 bases align to TRBD1. V was clipped by 6 bases and J by 3 bases; unmatched bases: 9. There are 15 residues in the CDR3. Germline V lookup: CDR1 MNHEY, CDR2 SVGAGI. The CDR3 loop is CASSPFTGGGYEQYF. The CDR3 nucleotides read TGTGCCAGCAGCCCGTTCACAGGGGGCGGCTACGAGCAGTACTTC.

The chain uses TRBV19 and TRBJ1-1; unclear D gene. V lost 6 bases and J lost 7, with 12 bases in between. The CDR3 spans 12 residues. Looked up from germline, CDR1 is LNHDA and CDR2 is SQIVND (reference sequence). In DNA, the CDR3 is TGTGCCAGTAGCCCAGTCTCCCTTGAAGCTTTCTTT. Its protein product is CASSPVSLEAFF.

The chain is built from TRBV6-5 and TRBJ2-7; TRBD1 matches 8 bases. From germline, CDR1 is MNHEY and CDR2 SVGAGI. This CDR3 contains 14 residues. Losses at the gene ends were 6 bases for V and 0 bases for J; bases not matched to a gene: 4. DNA of the CDR3: TGTGCCAGCAGCGTACAGGGGGGCTCCTACGAGCAGTACTTC. It translates to CASSVQGGSYEQYF.

The chain combines TRBV2 with TRBJ2-7; maybe TRBD1 (5 bases). The germline V gene encodes CDR1 SNHLY and CDR2 FYNNEI. The CDR3 runs to 14 residues. V lost 8 bases, J lost 2 bases, and 16 bases lay in between. The CDR3 DNA is TGTGCCAGCGGGGCCCGGTGGCAGACCTACGAGCAGTACTTC. This codes for CASGARWQTYEQYF. The full variable domain, in which reference TRBV2 and TRBJ2-7 provide the parts outside the CDR3, is EPEVTQTPSHQVTQMGQEVILRCVPISNHLYFYWYRQILGQKVEFLVSFYNNEISEKSEIFDDQFSVERPDGSNFTLKIRSTKLEDSAMYFCASGARWQTYEQYFGPGTRLTVT.

The chain couples TRBV5-4 to TRBJ2-7, with D perhaps TRBD2 (6 bases). Trimming took off 2 bases at V and 3 bases at J, with 12 bases between the two ends. The germline gives CDR1 SGHNT, CDR2 YYREEE (reference sequence). The CDR3 has 14 amino acids. The CDR3 DNA follows: TGTGCCAGCAGCTTCCAGACTAGGATCTACGAGCAGTACTTC. The encoded protein is CASSFQTRIYEQYF.

The J gene is TRBJ1-2, the V gene TRBV6-5; D is ambiguous. V lost 7 bases and J 8 bases, leaving 17 bases between the germline ends. CDR1 and CDR2 from the germline V gene are MNHEY and SVGAGI. The length of the CDR3 is 13 residues. As DNA, the CDR3 is TGTGCCAGCAACCTGGCGGGTAGTAAAGGCTACACCTTC. Translated, it gives CASNLAGSKGYTF.

This chain joins TRBV10-3 and TRBJ2-2; the D is unclear. CDR1 is ENHRY and CDR2 is SYGVKD in the germline V gene. The CDR3 sequence is 12 residues long. Trimming took 6 bases from V and 3 from J, leaving 5 bases between them. The CDR3 DNA reads as TGTGCCATCAGGGCAGACACCGGGGAGCTGTTTTTT. Residues: CAIRADTGELFF.

The chain is built from TRBV7-2 and TRBJ1-3; no definite D call. The CDR3 contains 14 residues. Germline CDR1 is SGHTA and CDR2 is FQGNSA. V was shortened by 10 bases and J by 8 bases, with 21 bases between the two germline ends. The chain's CDR3 is CATNPGPAGDTIYF. DNA for the CDR3: TGTGCCACGAACCCCGGTCCTGCCGGGGACACCATATATTTT.

CDR3 in amino acids: CASSRLGTALAPNEQFF. In DNA, the CDR3 is TGTGCCAGCAGCCGTCTCGGGACAGCTCTAGCACCCAATGAGCAGTTCTTC. The genes are TRBV3-1 (or the pseudogene TRBV3-2) and TRBJ2-1; TRBD1 matches 7 bases. Germline V gene data show CDR1 as LGHDT and CDR2 as YNNKEL (reference sequence). J lost 6 bases, V lost 4 bases, and 15 bases had no gene match. The CDR3 runs 17 residues.

This clone was seen once. The sample contains more than one DNA sequence encoding this CDR3. V gene TRBV28 combines with J gene TRBJ2-7, with D perhaps TRBD1 (6 bases). Looked up from germline, CDR1 is MDHEN and CDR2 is SYDVKM. The CDR3 runs to 14 residues. V was pared by 3 bases and J by 0 bases, with 9 bases between. CDR3 nucleotides: TGTGCCAGCAGTTTGAGAGGGGGCTCCTACGAGCAGTACTTC. This codes for CASSLRGGSYEQYF. Combining the CDR3 with reference TRBV28 and TRBJ2-7 gives the whole variable domain DVKVTQSSRYLVKRTGEKVFLECVQDMDHENMFWYRQDPGLGLRLIYFSYDVKMKEKGDIPEGYSVSREKKERFSLILESASTNQTSMYLCASSLRGGSYEQYFGPGTRLTVT.

This clone showed up just once. CDR3 protein: CASSYRGEETQYF. CDR3 nucleotide sequence: TGTGCCAGCAGTTACCGGGGGGAAGAGACCCAGTACTTC. The genes are TRBV6-6 and TRBJ2-5; 7 bases are shared with TRBD2. This CDR3 region has 13 residues. The germline gives CDR1 MNHNY, CDR2 SVGAGI (reference sequence). Trimming cost V 2 bases and J 3 bases; bases outside gene matches: 0.

J is TRBJ1-5 and V is TRBV28; D is perhaps TRBD1 (6 bases). CDR1 is MDHEN and CDR2 is SYDVKM in the germline V gene. Trimming stripped 9 bases from V and 2 bases from J, with 14 bases between. The CDR3 contains 14 residues. CDR3 region: CASLQGNRNQPQHF. The CDR3 coding sequence is TGTGCCAGTTTACAGGGAAATCGCAATCAGCCCCAGCATTTT.

V is TRBV7-3 and J is TRBJ1-6, with 8 bases identical to TRBD1. The germline V gene has CDR1 SGHTA and CDR2 FQGTGA. The CDR3 is 13 residues long. The V segment lost 5 bases and the J segment 10 bases; nucleotides outside the gene matches: 4. CDR3 sequence (DNA): TGTGCCAGCAGCCCAGGGGGCGAATCACCCCTCCACTTT. Its protein product is CASSPGGESPLHF.

The V and J genes are TRBV11-2 and TRBJ1-6; TRBD1 matches 8 bases. V shed 5 bases, J shed 9 bases, and the junction held 15 bases outside the gene matches. The germline V gene encodes CDR1 SGHAT and CDR2 FQNNGV. CDR3 size: 17 residues. This CDR3 reads CASSPTLGRQGRSPLHF. The CDR3 region has the DNA TGTGCCAGCAGCCCTACCTTGGGTAGACAGGGGCGTTCACCCCTCCACTTT.

This clone appeared once. The chain uses TRBV24-1 and TRBJ1-4, with 8 bases lining up with TRBD1. The CDR3 is 15 residues long. The junction had 5 bases not matched to a gene; V was cut back by 4 bases and J by 5 bases. Germline V gives CDR1 KGHDR, CDR2 SFDVKD. The CDR3 nucleotides are TGTGCCACCAGTGACGGACAGGGTATCAATGAAAAACTGTTTTTT. This gives the protein CATSDGQGINEKLFF.

J is TRBJ2-1 and V is TRBV19, with TRBD2 matching 11 bases. The CDR3 runs 14 residues. CDR1 and CDR2 (germline): LNHDA, SQIVND (reference sequence). V lost 7 bases and J lost 9; bases outside the gene matches: 8. The CDR3 DNA reads TGTGCCAGTACCTCACTAGCGGGAGTCCTTGAGCAGTTCTTC. Translated: CASTSLAGVLEQFF.

This chain joins TRBV19 and TRBJ1-2; 9 positions match TRBD1. The V and J ends lost 7 bases and 3 bases, in that order; junction bases with no gene match: 9. CDR3 length: 15 residues. Germline assignment: CDR1 LNHDA and CDR2 SQIVND (reference sequence). This CDR3 is CASNRVTGGDYGYTF. CDR3 sequence (DNA): TGTGCCAGTAACCGGGTTACAGGGGGCGACTATGGCTACACCTTC.

This chain connects TRBV19 to TRBJ2-2, with D possibly matching TRBD1 (5 bases). V lost 7 bases to trimming and J lost 1 base, with 13 bases between them. There are 15 residues in the CDR3. Germline loops: CDR1 LNHDA, CDR2 SQIVND (reference sequence). CDR3 region: CASKGSFGNTGELFF. The CDR3 coding sequence is TGTGCCAGTAAGGGGTCGTTCGGGAACACCGGGGAGCTGTTTTTT.

This clone was seen once. The rearrangement uses TRBV19 and TRBJ2-3; TRBD1 aligns across 8 bases. Germline CDR1 and CDR2: LNHDA and SQIVND (reference sequence). The CDR3 totals 18 residues. The V and J ends lost 2 bases and 4 bases, in that order; junction bases with no gene match: 14. CDR3 in amino acids: CASSILIDRGRDSDTQYF. DNA for the CDR3: TGTGCCAGTAGTATACTCATCGACAGGGGTCGGGATTCAGATACGCAGTATTTT.

This clone showed up just once. J is TRBJ1-5 and V is TRBV30, with D possibly matching TRBD1 (6 bases). Trimming shortened V by 7 bases and J by 6 bases, and 16 bases separated the two germline ends. Per germline, CDR1 GTSNPN and CDR2 SVGIG (reference sequence). This CDR3 has 13 amino acids. The DNA for the CDR3 is TGTGCCTTGGGTGGGGGCGGCGGTCAGCCCCAGCATTTT. Translated: CALGGGGGQPQHF.

The chain recombines TRBV19 with TRBJ1-3; D gene unclear. The CDR3 extends over 14 amino acids. The V end was cut by 5 bases, the J end by 7 bases, with 15 bases between. Germline V gene lookup returns CDR1 LNHDA and CDR2 SQIVND (reference sequence). As DNA, the CDR3 is TGTGCCAGTAGTCAGCGGTTTATTGGGAACACCATATATTTT. This codes for CASSQRFIGNTIYF.

This chain uses TRBV2 with TRBJ2-3; 12 bases align to TRBD2. Germline assignment: CDR1 SNHLY and CDR2 FYNNEI. The V and J ends lost 7 bases and 6 bases, in that order; junction bases with no gene match: 11. The CDR3 loop spans 16 amino acids. CDR3 residues: CASIEVGLAGGDTQYF. The CDR3 DNA sequence: TGTGCCAGCATCGAGGTGGGCCTAGCGGGAGGGGATACGCAGTATTTT.

Here the CDR3 reads CASSPGPAYEQYF. The CDR3 coding sequence is TGTGCCAGCTCACCGGGCCCTGCCTACGAGCAGTACTTC. V gene TRBV18 combines with J gene TRBJ2-7; D uncertain. Germline V lookup: CDR1 KGHSH, CDR2 LQKENI. The CDR3 extends over 13 amino acids. Trimming pared 3 bases from V and 2 bases from J, leaving 8 bases between.